This T cell receptor (beta chain) stems from a study of cytomegalovirus exposure and HLA in healthy donors (dated by TCRdb to about 2017). With respect to the entire study: According to an earlier analysis of 587 of the donors, roughly 180 million T cells yielded some 120 million unique TCR beta sequences and around 300 Gb of sequence data. An early release that covered roughly 600 HLA-typed donors contained approximately 320 gigabases of sequencing data and 85 million to 100 million unique TCR sequences. Of the roughly 400 genotyped donors, over 65% fell in the genetic ancestry cluster associated with self-reported Caucasian donors. The aim of the study was to test whether cataloging public T cell receptors could identify signatures of past pathogen exposure. The T cell repertoires of several hundred subjects were profiled by immunosequencing and related to cytomegalovirus serostatus. A separate validation cohort of more than 100 different subjects was used in addition to the roughly 720-subject first cohort. To predict cytomegalovirus infection status, the study combined high-throughput TCR immunosequencing, statistical association of individual TCRs with disease status, and machine learning. A later analysis re-examined previously published TCR beta repertoires from about 700 donors and added high-resolution HLA genotyping to investigate patterns of TCR occurrence. The later analysis used no new phenotypic data to find candidate immune exposures, relying instead on TCR beta sequences and their occurrence across donors. An earlier analysis of around 580 of the donors used high-throughput TCR beta sequencing to judge whether each TCR beta V gene segment behaved as functional or pseudogenic. Donor age, sex, ethnicity and CMV serostatus were compiled alongside the repertoire data. A later genetic analysis used genome-wide SNP genotypes for about 60% of the roughly 670 donors, treating that subset as a discovery cohort. Every repertoire in the discovery cohort had been generated on one and the same sequencing platform. HLA typing covered class I and class II loci at four-digit resolution. The number of donors typed differed by locus, with 629-630 for A, B, C, DRB1 and DQB1, around 560 for DQA1, some 570 for DPA1, and under 490 for DPB1. Because of strong linkage in the cohort, a few DR-DQ haplotypes were treated as single units for association and clustering. Across some 400 genotyped donors of the cohort, an average of roughly 250,000 unique TCR beta nucleotide sequences per donor were sequenced, and about a sixth of those sequences were non-productive.

Paper-wide results and their limitations: In a later genetic analysis, a missense DCLRE1C variant was associated with V-gene and J-gene trimming of TCR beta chains, and the association was replicated in an independent cohort. Because counts were too low, some 17 rarely observed V segments, including chromosome 9 orphons, were left out of the earlier analysis of approximately 500 of the donors. While some public TCRs were present in many individuals, most TCR sequences turned up only very rarely across donors. An earlier analysis of approximately 530 of the donors showed that most TCR beta V segments appeared in productive rearrangements either about 90% or about 30% of the time, which broadly matched IMGT annotations. Assigning TCR associations to individual alleles was difficult when HLA alleles, especially DR and DQ, strongly co-occurred. In a later analysis, the rate of TCR association differed among HLA loci, with DRB1 alleles having the most associated TCRs and HLA-C alleles having the fewest. According to a later genetic analysis, donors in an Asian-associated ancestry cluster had fewer N-insertions in productive TCRs than the approximately 690-donor mean. A later analysis reported that several top co-occurrence clusters appeared linked to parvovirus B19, influenza, CMV and Epstein-Barr virus. Cytomegalovirus status was reported to be diagnosed by the classifier with high specificity and sensitivity in both the original and validation cohorts. The authors suggested that the approach could potentially be extended to other disease states and immunological phenotypes. Only TCR beta chains were sequenced in this cohort, and the absence of alpha or paired-chain data limited detectable features. Linkage disequilibrium might explain the correlated functional status among segregating V segments, but an unknown experimental factor could not be ruled out. A further reported finding was that TCR beta sequences accurately predicted the HLA-A and HLA-B alleles for most subjects in the first cohort. Because HLA typing was unavailable for some donors at each locus, only the typed subset was used in association tests. For the cohort, immune exposure information was limited to CMV serostatus. Some IMGT-functional V segments, including TRBV6-2 and TRBV6-3, could not be distinguished by the 87-base-pair reads and were therefore excluded. In a later analysis, HLA-associated TCR beta chains were found to be more clonally expanded and to have lower generation probabilities than equally common non-associated chains. The sequencing pipeline was judged likely to have produced a cluster of highly shared sequence variants as a technical artifact. Sequencing depth was assumed to be roughly uniform across donors in the presence/absence analyses, though that assumption may not hold. The study gave a list of about 150 TCR beta chains associated with cytomegalovirus. In vitro tests confirmed that a few of the cytomegalovirus-associated TCR beta chains recognize cytomegalovirus antigens. A later analysis found that most CMV-associated TCR beta chains appeared HLA-restricted, with HLA associations seemingly driven largely by CMV exposure. At a false discovery rate of 0.05, a later analysis linked around 17,000 TCR beta sequences to specific HLA alleles.

The CDR3 measures 14 amino acids from cysteine to phenylalanine. This entry keeps only the CDR3 DNA: 42 bases, framed from base 1. CDR1 and CDR2 were assigned from the germline V gene as WSHSY and SAAADI. V is cut back by 4 bases and J by 4 bases, with 4 bases in the junction unmatched. The cohort consisted of more than 650 healthy bone marrow donors. All cohort members were sampled while nominally healthy, although unrecorded immune exposures were likely present. The donor tested CMV seronegative and was one of the 352 seronegative cohort members. A peripheral blood sample was provided by each donor, and peripheral blood mononuclear cells were used for TCR beta sequencing. Genomic DNA extraction from the blood cell samples was performed with the Qiagen DNeasy Blood Extraction Kit. Remarks on this clone: No antigen is known for it. One base away there is no much larger clone; base qualities are not given.

Libraries were built with the immunoSEQ multiplex PCR assay. For the multiplex PCR, a mixture combining 60 forward primers for TCR Vbeta segments and 13 reverse primers for TCR Jbeta segments was used. A multiplex PCR assay on genomic DNA amplified the CDR3 region of rearranged TCR beta genes. The amplified TCR beta libraries were sequenced on the Illumina HiSeq System as 87-base-pair reads. The original methods were these. Across the roughly 700 repertoires, a later analysis counted tens of millions of unique TCR beta chains, approximately 12 million of which were shared by at least two donors. A nearest-neighbor algorithm error-corrected the raw reads and collapsed the reads into unique sequences, merging closely related sequences to remove PCR and sequencing errors. Alignment of CDR3 sequences to IMGT reference sequences was used to assign V, D and J gene segments. For a sequence to be retained, a match of at least six nucleotides to both a V gene segment and a J gene segment was required. Rearrangements were classified as productive when the CDR3 lacked stop codons and remained in frame with V and J, and all other rearrangements were classified as non-productive. Following IMGT convention, CDR3 was defined as the stretch from the second conserved V-encoded cysteine to the conserved J-encoded phenylalanine. In an earlier analysis of roughly 610 of the donors, sequences lacking an unambiguous match to a single V gene segment were excluded. An earlier analysis of almost 600 of the donors classified V segments as functional when productive rearrangements were above 56.7% and as segregating when the standard deviation between donors was above 5%. A statistical classification framework was built to diagnose cytomegalovirus status from the catalog of TCR beta chain sequences. In a later analysis, TCR nucleotide sequences were compared against IMGT/GENE-DB human TR gene sequences so that V and J genes could be assigned. In a later analysis, CDR3 sequences and most-parsimonious VDJ recombination scenarios were assigned using the TCRdist pipeline. A later analysis defined each TCR beta chain by its CDR3 amino acid sequence plus V-gene family, and excluded reads lacking a unique V-gene family. A later analysis removed 592 highly shared, low-generation-probability nucleotide sequences to deal with suspected cross-contamination and a sequencing artifact. In a later analysis, a clonal expansion index was calculated for each public chain from normalized within-repertoire ranks of inferred template counts. In a later analysis, generation probabilities were computed using a VDJ recombination model fitted to out-of-frame rearrangements, and the results were checked against IGoR. In a later analysis, TCR-TCR, TCR-HLA and TCR-CMV co-occurrence was scored with hypergeometric tests, and a repertoire-size bias correction was applied to TCR pairs. In a later analysis, false discovery rates were estimated by permuting HLA or CMV assignments 20 times. In a later analysis, co-occurring TCRs were grouped using DBSCAN, with TCRdist sequence similarity added in when clustering inside HLA-allele-positive subsets. Co-occurrence clustering excluded repertoires with fewer than 30,000 or more than 120,000 public chains, plus five with anomalous nucleotide sharing. TCRdb holds this immuneACCESS table with in-frame rearrangements only. Some clones are missing; in checked studies, unresolved V genes explain under half, and the rest has no known cause. D and trimming were read from the DNA, whereas the V and J calls and clone size are those reported in that table. This sample lists about 120,000 clones; 65% to 80% were detected once. The ten top clones hold roughly 3% of the sample.

This sequence was found in a female donor in good health and CMV-seronegative. The receptor chain draws on TRBV10-2 and TRBJ1-2, with 9 junctional bases fitting TRBD1. The sample was PBMCs. For the CDR3, the sequence is CASSGDRVFYGYTF. The nucleotide sequence reads TGCGCCAGCAGTGGGGACAGGGTCTTCTATGGCTACACCTTC.